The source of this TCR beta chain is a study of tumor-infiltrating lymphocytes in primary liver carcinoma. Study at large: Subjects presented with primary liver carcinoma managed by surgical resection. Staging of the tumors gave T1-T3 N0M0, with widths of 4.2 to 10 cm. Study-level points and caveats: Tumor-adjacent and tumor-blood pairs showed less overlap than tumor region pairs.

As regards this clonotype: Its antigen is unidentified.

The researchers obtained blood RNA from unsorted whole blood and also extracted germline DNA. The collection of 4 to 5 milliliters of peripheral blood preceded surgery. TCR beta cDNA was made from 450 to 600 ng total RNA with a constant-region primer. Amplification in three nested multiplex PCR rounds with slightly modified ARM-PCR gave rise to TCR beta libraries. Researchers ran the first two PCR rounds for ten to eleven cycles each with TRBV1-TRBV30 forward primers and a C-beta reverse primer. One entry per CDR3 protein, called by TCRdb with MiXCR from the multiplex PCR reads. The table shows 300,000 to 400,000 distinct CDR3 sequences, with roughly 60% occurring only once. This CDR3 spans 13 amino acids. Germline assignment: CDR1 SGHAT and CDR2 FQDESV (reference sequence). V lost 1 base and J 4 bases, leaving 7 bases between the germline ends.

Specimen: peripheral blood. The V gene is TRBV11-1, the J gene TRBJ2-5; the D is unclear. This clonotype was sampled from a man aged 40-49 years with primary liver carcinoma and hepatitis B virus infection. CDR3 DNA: TGTGCCAGCAGCTTAGGAGTCCCAGAGACCCAGTACTTC. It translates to CASSLGVPETQYF.